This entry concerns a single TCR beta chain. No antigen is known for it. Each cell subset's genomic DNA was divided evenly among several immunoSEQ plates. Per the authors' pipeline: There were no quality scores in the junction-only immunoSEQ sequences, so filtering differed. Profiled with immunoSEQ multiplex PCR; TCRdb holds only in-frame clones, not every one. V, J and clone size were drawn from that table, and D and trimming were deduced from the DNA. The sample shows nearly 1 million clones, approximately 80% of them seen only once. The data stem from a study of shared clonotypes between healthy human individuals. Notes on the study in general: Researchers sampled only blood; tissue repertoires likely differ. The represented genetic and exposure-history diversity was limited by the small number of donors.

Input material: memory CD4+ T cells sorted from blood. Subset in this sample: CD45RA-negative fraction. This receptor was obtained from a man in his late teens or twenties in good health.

DNA of the CDR3: TGTGCCAGCAGGGGGGCGGACCGCTATGGCTACACCTTC. Protein sequence: CASRGADRYGYTF. This rearrangement joins TRBV27 to TRBJ1-2, with D perhaps matching TRBD1 (6 bases). Trimming took 6 bases from V and 4 from J, leaving 12 bases between them. Germline CDR1 MNHEY, CDR2 SMNVEV (reference sequence). CDR3 length: 13 residues.